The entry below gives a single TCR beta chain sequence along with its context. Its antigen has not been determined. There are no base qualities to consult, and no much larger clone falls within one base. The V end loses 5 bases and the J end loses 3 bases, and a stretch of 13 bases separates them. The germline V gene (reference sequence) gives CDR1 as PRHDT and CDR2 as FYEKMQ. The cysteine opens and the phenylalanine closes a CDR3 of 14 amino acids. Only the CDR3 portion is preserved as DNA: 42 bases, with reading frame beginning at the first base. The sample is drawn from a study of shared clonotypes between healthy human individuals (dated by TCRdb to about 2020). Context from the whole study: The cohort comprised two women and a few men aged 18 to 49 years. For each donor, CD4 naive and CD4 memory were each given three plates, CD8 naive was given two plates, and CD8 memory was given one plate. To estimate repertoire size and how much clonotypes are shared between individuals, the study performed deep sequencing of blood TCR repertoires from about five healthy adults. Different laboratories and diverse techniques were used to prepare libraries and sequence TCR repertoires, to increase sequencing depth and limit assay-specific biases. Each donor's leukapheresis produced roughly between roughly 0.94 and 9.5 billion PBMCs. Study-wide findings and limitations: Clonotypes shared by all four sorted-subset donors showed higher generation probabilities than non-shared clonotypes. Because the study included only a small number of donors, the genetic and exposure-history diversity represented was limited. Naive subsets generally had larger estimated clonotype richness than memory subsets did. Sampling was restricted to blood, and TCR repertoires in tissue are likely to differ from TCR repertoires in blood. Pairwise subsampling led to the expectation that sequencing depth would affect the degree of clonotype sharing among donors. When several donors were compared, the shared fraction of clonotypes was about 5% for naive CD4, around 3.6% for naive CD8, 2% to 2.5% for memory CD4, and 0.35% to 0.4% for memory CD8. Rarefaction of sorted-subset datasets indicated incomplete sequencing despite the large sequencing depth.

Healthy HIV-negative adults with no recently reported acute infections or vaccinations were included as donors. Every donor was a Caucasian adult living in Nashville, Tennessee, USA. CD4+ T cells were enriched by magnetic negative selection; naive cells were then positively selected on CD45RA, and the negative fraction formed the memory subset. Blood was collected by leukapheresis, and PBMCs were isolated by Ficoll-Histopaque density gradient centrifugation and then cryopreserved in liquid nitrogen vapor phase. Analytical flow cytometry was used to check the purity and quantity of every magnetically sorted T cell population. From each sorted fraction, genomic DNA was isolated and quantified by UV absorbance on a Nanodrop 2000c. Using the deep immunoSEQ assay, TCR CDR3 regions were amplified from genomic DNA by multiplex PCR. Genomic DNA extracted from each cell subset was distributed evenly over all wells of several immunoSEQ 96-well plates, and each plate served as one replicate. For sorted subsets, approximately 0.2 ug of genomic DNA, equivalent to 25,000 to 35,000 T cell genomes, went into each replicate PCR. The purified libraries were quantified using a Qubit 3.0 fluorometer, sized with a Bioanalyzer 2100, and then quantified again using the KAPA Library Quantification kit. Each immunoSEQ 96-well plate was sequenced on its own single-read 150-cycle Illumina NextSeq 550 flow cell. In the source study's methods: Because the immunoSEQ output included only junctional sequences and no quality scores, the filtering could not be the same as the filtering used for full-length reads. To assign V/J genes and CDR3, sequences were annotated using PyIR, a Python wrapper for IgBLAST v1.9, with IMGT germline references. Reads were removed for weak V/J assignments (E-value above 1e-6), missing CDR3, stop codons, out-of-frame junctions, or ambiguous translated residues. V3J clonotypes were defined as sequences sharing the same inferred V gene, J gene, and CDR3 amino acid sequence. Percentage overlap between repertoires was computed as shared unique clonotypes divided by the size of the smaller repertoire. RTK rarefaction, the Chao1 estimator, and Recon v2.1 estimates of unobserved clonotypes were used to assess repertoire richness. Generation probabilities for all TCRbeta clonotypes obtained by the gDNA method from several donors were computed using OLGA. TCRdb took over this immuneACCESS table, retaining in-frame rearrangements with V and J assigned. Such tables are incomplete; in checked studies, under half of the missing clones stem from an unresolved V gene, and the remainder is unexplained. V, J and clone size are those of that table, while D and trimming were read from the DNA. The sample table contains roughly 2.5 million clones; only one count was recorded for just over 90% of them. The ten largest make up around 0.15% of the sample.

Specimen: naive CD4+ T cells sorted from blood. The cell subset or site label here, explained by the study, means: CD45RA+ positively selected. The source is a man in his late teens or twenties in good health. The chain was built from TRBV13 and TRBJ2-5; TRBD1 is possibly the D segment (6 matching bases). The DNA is TGTGCCAGCAGCCCAATTACAGGGAAAGAGACCCAGTACTTC. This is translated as CASSPITGKETQYF. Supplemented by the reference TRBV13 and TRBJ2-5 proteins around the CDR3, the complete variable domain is AAGVIQSPRHLIKEKRETATLKCYPIPRHDTVYWYQQGPGQDPQFLISFYEKMQSDKGSIPDRFSAQQFSDYHSELNMSSLELGDSALYFCASSPITGKETQYFGPGTRLLVL.